These 3 T cell receptor beta chains originate from one sample sequenced in a study of shared T cell receptors in the human thymus. Assay: immunoSEQ multiplex PCR; the TCRdb copy retains only in-frame clones and omits some. This table holds roughly 710,000 clones, approximately 85% found once. The sample also formed part of further work on human thymus T cells.

Specimen: thymocytes. These receptor sequences come from a girl less than two years old with a congenital heart defect.

The V call is TRBV7-8, the J call TRBJ1-1; possible D gene TRBD1, 5 bases. The germline V and J ends were trimmed by 1 base and 3 bases, with 12 bases remaining between them. The CDR3 totals 15 residues. The germline CDR1 and CDR2 sequences are SGHVS and FQNEAQ. The DNA for the CDR3 is TGTGCCAGCAGCTTAGAGGGGAAGGCAGACACTGAAGCTTTCTTT. This codes for CASSLEGKADTEAFF. The variable domain in full, completed from reference TRBV7-8 and TRBJ1-1, reads GAGVSQSPRYKVAKRGQDVALRCDPISGHVSLFWYQQALGQGPEFLTYFQNEAQLDKSGLPSDRFFAERPEGSVSTLKIQRTQQEDSAVYLCASSLEGKADTEAFFGQGTRLTVV.

The V and J genes are TRBV9 and TRBJ2-7; weak D call: TRBD2 (6 bases). The CDR3 runs to 17 residues. CDR1 and CDR2 from the germline V gene are SGDLS and YYNGEE. V was clipped by 0 bases and J by 2 bases, with 18 bases between them. CDR3 residues: CASSVGKEGTYTYEQYF. CDR3 DNA sequence: TGTGCCAGCAGCGTAGGGAAGGAGGGGACTTATACCTACGAGCAGTACTTC.

This chain links TRBV13 with TRBJ2-4, with 7 bases matching TRBD2. This CDR3 spans 17 amino acids. Germline V lookup: CDR1 PRHDT, CDR2 FYEKMQ (reference sequence). The J segment lost 0 bases and the V segment lost 2 bases, leaving 7 bases of the junction unmatched. CDR3 bases: TGTGCCAGCAGCTTACGCAAGCGGGGACTAGCCAAAAACATTCAGTACTTC. Encoded protein: CASSLRKRGLAKNIQYF.